One and the same sample provided the 8 T cell receptor beta chains below, sequenced in a study of shared T cell receptors in the human thymus. This table comes from immunoSEQ multiplex PCR, and its TCRdb copy is limited to in-frame clones, with some not included. In the table there are 540,000 or so clones, about 84% of which are singletons. This sample also appeared in a second study, on human thymus T cells.

Sequenced sample: thymocytes. Every receptor here comes from a boy under two years old with a congenital heart defect.

The CDR3 DNA follows: TGCAGCGTTGATATTGGAGGTTACACTGAAGCTTTCTTT. It is translated as CSVDIGGYTEAFF. This rearrangement joins TRBV29-1 to TRBJ1-1; no clear D. This CDR3 region has 13 residues. The germline V gene encodes CDR1 SQVTM and CDR2 ANQGSEA. Deletions cut 3 bases from V and 3 bases from J, with 11 bases between.

The J gene is TRBJ2-1, the V gene TRBV5-6; 11 nucleotides line up with TRBD2. The CDR3 totals 17 residues. Trimming took 0 bases from V and 6 from J; bases not matched to a gene: 8. Germline CDR1 SGHDT, CDR2 YYEEEE. CDR3 sequence (DNA): TGTGCCAGCAGCTTGGCCGGGGGACTAGCGGCATCCAATGAGCAGTTCTTC. It specifies CASSLAGGLAASNEQFF.

CDR3 sequence reads: CASSLSGTSGSPGELFF. Written as DNA, the CDR3 is TGTGCCAGCAGTTTGTCAGGGACTAGCGGGAGTCCCGGGGAGCTGTTTTTT. The chain couples TRBV27 to TRBJ2-2, with 14 nucleotides matching TRBD2. V shed 3 bases and J 6 bases; nucleotides not matched to a gene: 6. CDR1 is MNHEY and CDR2 is SMNVEV in the germline V gene (reference sequence). The CDR3 consists of 17 residues.

The chain links TRBV5-6 to TRBJ1-5, with TRBD1 matching 8 bases. Trimming cost V 2 bases and J 3 bases; bases outside gene matches: 10. The CDR3 contains 17 residues. Germline V gives CDR1 SGHDT, CDR2 YYEEEE. The CDR3 coding sequence is TGTGCCAGCAGCTTACATGTCCCGGGACAGGACAATCAGCCCCAGCATTTT. Encoded protein: CASSLHVPGQDNQPQHF.

The genes are TRBV11-2 and TRBJ2-1, with TRBD2 identical over 15 bases. V shed 5 bases and J 7 bases; nucleotides not matched to a gene: 3. From germline, CDR1 is SGHAT and CDR2 FQNNGV. There are 15 residues in the CDR3. CDR3 nucleotides: TGTGCCAGCAGCCGGACTAGCGGGAGGGCAAATGAGCAGTTCTTC. Its protein product is CASSRTSGRANEQFF.

V usage is TRBV12-2 and J usage is TRBJ2-3; the DNA was not compared with TRBD2, the D call given in the table. TRBV12-2 counts as a pseudogene. The CDR3 spans 18 residues. The CDR3 is CASRLDISGRGHTDTQYF. The CDR3 DNA reads as TGTGCAAGTCGCTTAGATATTAGCGGGAGAGGACACACAGATACGCAGTATTTT.

The genes are TRBV5-8 and TRBJ2-3; 8 nucleotides align to TRBD2. Germline-derived CDR1 and CDR2 are SGHTS and YDEGEE. The trim removed 4 bases at V and 0 bases at J, leaving 7 bases unmatched. CDR3 size: 16 residues. This chain's CDR3 is CASSQLVAGSTDTQYF. CDR3 nucleotide sequence: TGTGCCAGCAGCCAGCTTGTAGCGGGAAGCACAGATACGCAGTATTTT.

The table lists this clone with a count of one. The chain has TRBV28 and TRBJ2-1, with D possibly being TRBD2 (5 bases). Per the germline V gene, CDR1 is MDHEN and CDR2 is SYDVKM. Trimming removed 2 bases at V and 10 bases at J, with 21 bases between. CDR3 length equals 16 residues. The CDR3 DNA sequence: TGTGCCAGCAGTTTACGGGGAGACCTCGCCCTAGGGGAGCAGTTCTTC. Encoded protein: CASSLRGDLALGEQFF.